This T cell receptor (beta chain) was identified during a study of beta chain features in type 1 diabetes. Findings of the study overall: The study found moderately but significantly shorter TCRB CDR3s in all four CD4+ subsets of Type 1 diabetes patients. HLA influence on TCRB rearrangement stayed unresolved here.

As every portion of the isolated RNA was reverse transcribed, the sequencing read expressed TCRB transcripts. Read counts averaged approximately 3.3 million for samples of naive, central memory and regulatory T cells. Produced via immunoSEQ multiplex PCR; TCRdb's table is partial and in-frame only. The sample shows some 350,000 clones, 9.6% of them seen only once. V lost 5 bases and J 15 bases, leaving 17 bases between the germline ends. The CDR3 runs to 12 residues. CDR1 and CDR2 from the germline V gene are SGHTA and FQGNSA. The sample holds many counts of this clone. As yet, its antigen is unknown. The receptor was isolated from a young man with type 1 diabetes. The chain joins TRBV7-2 to TRBJ2-1; D unclear. Material: central memory CD4+ T cells from blood. CDR3 amino acids: CASSLDAAGRFF. The CDR3 coding sequence is TGTGCCAGCAGCCTTGATGCAGCCGGCAGGTTCTTC.